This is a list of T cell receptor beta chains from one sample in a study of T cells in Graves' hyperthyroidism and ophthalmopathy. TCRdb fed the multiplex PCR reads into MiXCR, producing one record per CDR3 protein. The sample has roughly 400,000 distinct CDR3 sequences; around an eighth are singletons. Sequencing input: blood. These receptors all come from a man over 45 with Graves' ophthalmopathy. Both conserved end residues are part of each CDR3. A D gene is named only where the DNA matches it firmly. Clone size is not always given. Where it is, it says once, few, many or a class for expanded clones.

TGTGCCTGGGACAGGGGCATGAACACTGAAGCTTTCTTT	CAWDRGMNTEAFF	.	TRBV30	TRBD1	TRBJ1-1
TGTGCCACCAGCAGAGGAATCATCGATGGCTACACCTTC	CATSRGIIDGYTF	many	TRBV15	.	TRBJ1-2
TGTGCCAGCAGTCCGGGGGGTTCTGGGGCCAACGTCCTGACTTTC	CASSPGGSGANVLTF	many	TRBV28	TRBD2	TRBJ2-6
TGTGCCAGCAGTAGAGACATAAATAATTCACCCCTCCACTTT	CASSRDINNSPLHF	.	TRBV6-1	.	TRBJ1-6
TGTGCCAGCAAACCGGGACAGTCCTACAATGAGCAGTTCTTC	CASKPGQSYNEQFF	few	TRBV27	TRBD1	TRBJ2-1
TGTGCCAGCTCACCGAGCGGGAGAGAGACCCAGTACTTC	CASSPSGRETQYF	many	TRBV18	TRBD2	TRBJ2-5
TGTGCCAGCAGCTTAGAGCCTAGCGGGAGGATTGAGCAGTTCTTC	CASSLEPSGRIEQFF	many	TRBV11-2	TRBD2	TRBJ2-1
TGTGCCAGCAGCCAAGGACAGGCAAACACTGAAGCTTTCTTT	CASSQGQANTEAFF	many	TRBV3-1	.	TRBJ1-1
TGTGCCAGCGCCGCCACTGAAGCTTTCTTT	CASAATEAFF	few	TRBV18	.	TRBJ1-1
TGTGCCAGCAGCTTTTCTGGGAGCTCCTACGAGCAGTACTTC	CASSFSGSSYEQYF	many	TRBV5-1	.	TRBJ2-7
TGTGCCAGCAACCGAGGGGGCGGGGAGCAGTTCTTC	CASNRGGGEQFF	.	TRBV7-3	TRBD1	TRBJ2-1
TGCGCCAGCAGAAGCTGGAAAACTAGCACAGATACGCAGTATTTT	CASRSWKTSTDTQYF	few	TRBV5-5	.	TRBJ2-3
TGTGCCAGCTCACCACTAACGACTAGCGGGAGCAGCACAGATACGCAGTATTTT	CASSPLTTSGSSTDTQYF	many	TRBV18	TRBD2	TRBJ2-3
TGTGCCAGCAGCTTAGGAGGGGGACAGAATTCACCCCTCCACTTT	CASSLGGGQNSPLHF	.	TRBV7-9	TRBD1	TRBJ1-6
TGCAGTGCTAGAAACCCAACTAGCGGGGCGAACACCGGGGAGCTGTTTTTT	CSARNPTSGANTGELFF	.	TRBV20-1	TRBD2	TRBJ2-2
TGTGCCAGCAGTTTAGTCCCTGGCAAACGCACAGATACGCAGTATTTT	CASSLVPGKRTDTQYF	many	TRBV12-3/TRBV12-4	.	TRBJ2-3
TGTGCCAGTAGTATGGTGGGCAGGGGCACAGATACGCAGTATTTT	CASSMVGRGTDTQYF	few	TRBV19	.	TRBJ2-3
TGTGCCAGCAGCCAAGATGGTAGAAACATTCAGTACTTC	CASSQDGRNIQYF	few	TRBV3-1	.	TRBJ2-4
TGCAGCGTTGAGGGGGCGGGAGGTATCGACAATGAGCAGTTCTTC	CSVEGAGGIDNEQFF	few	TRBV29-1	TRBD2	TRBJ2-1
TGCAGTGCTAGAGATGGTCGGGCGGGGGGCTACAATGAGCAGTTCTTC	CSARDGRAGGYNEQFF	many	TRBV20-1	TRBD2	TRBJ2-1
TGTGCCAGCAGCGTAGCGGCGGGACAGGGGGCCAATGAGCAGTTCTTC	CASSVAAGQGANEQFF	.	TRBV9	TRBD1	TRBJ2-1
TGTGCCAGCAGCTTAGAAGCGGGAGGGAGGGAAGATACGCAGTATTTT	CASSLEAGGREDTQYF	.	TRBV7-9	TRBD2	TRBJ2-3
TGTGCCTGGAGTGTTTGGGGGCAAAGGGGGAATGAGCAGTTCTTC	CAWSVWGQRGNEQFF	.	TRBV30	.	TRBJ2-1
TGCGCCAGCAGCTTAACAGATCATCAAGAGACCCAGTACTTC	CASSLTDHQETQYF	many	TRBV5-1	.	TRBJ2-5
TGTGCCAGCAGCCAGGGAAGGGACAGGGGGGAGACCCAGTACTTC	CASSQGRDRGETQYF	many	TRBV3-1	TRBD1	TRBJ2-5
TGTGCCAGCAGCTTAGGAGGGTTGGCGGACCCGGGGGAGACCCAGTACTTC	CASSLGGLADPGETQYF	many	TRBV11-2	.	TRBJ2-5
TGTGCCAGCAGCCAAGAGGTCCTAGCGGCTCCCACAGATACGCAGTATTTT	CASSQEVLAAPTDTQYF	many	TRBV3-1	TRBD2	TRBJ2-3
TGTGCCAGCAGTTCCCCCTCGCGGGAGCGGGTCGGGGAGCTGTTTTTT	CASSSPSRERVGELFF	few	TRBV28	TRBD2	TRBJ2-2
TGTGCCAGCAGCCAACTAGCGGGATATTCCCCTGCAGATACGCAGTATTTT	CASSQLAGYSPADTQYF	many	TRBV11-2	TRBD2	TRBJ2-3
TGTGCCTGGATGGACACGGACTCTGGAAACACCATATATTTT	CAWMDTDSGNTIYF	many	TRBV30	.	TRBJ1-3
TGTGCCAGCAGAGAAGGATCCGGGACAGGGGATGAAAAACTGTTTTTT	CASREGSGTGDEKLFF	.	TRBV2	TRBD1	TRBJ1-4
TGCAGTGCTAGAGATCGTGATAGACCCTACGAGCAGTACTTC	CSARDRDRPYEQYF	.	TRBV20-1	.	TRBJ2-7
TGCGCCAGCAGAAACGGGACTGCGCCCTACAATGAGCAGTTCTTC	CASRNGTAPYNEQFF	many	TRBV5-1	.	TRBJ2-1
TGTGCCAGCAGGGGGTCAGGGGGGTCCTACAATGAGCAGTTCTTC	CASRGSGGSYNEQFF	many	TRBV12-3/TRBV12-4	.	TRBJ2-1
TGTGCCAGCTCACCACGGGACGCCGGGGCCAACGTCCTGACTTTC	CASSPRDAGANVLTF	.	TRBV18	.	TRBJ2-6
TGTGCCACCAGCAGTACAGGGACTGATCAGCCCCAGCATTTT	CATSSTGTDQPQHF	few	TRBV15	.	TRBJ1-5
TGTGCCAGCAGCTTCCAGGGGTGGACTGAAGCTTTCTTT	CASSFQGWTEAFF	few	TRBV5-5	.	TRBJ1-1
TGCGCCAGCAGCCCGGGACAGGGAAGTCAGCCCCAGCATTTT	CASSPGQGSQPQHF	many	TRBV5-1	TRBD1	TRBJ1-5
TGTGCCAGCGGGCTAACAAACCTGGGTGAAAAACTGTTTTTT	CASGLTNLGEKLFF	many	TRBV28	.	TRBJ1-4
TGTGCCAGCAGCCGGAATTCTAATGAAAAACTGTTTTTT	CASSRNSNEKLFF	many	TRBV3-1	.	TRBJ1-4
TGTGCCAGCCCACAAAACGGGGGGGGCTGGTTTGACGAGCAGTACTTC	CASPQNGGGWFDEQYF	few	TRBV27	TRBD2	TRBJ2-7
TGTGCCAGTAGAAGACAGGGGGCGAGAGAGACTGAAGCTTTCTTT	CASRRQGARETEAFF	.	TRBV19	TRBD1	TRBJ1-1
TGTGCCAGCAGTAACGGACTCACCAGCCACAATGAGCAGTTCTTC	CASSNGLTSHNEQFF	.	TRBV6-5	.	TRBJ2-1
TGTGCCAGCAGTCCTTTGATCGATAGATTCACCGGGGAGCTGTTTTTT	CASSPLIDRFTGELFF	many	TRBV4-2	.	TRBJ2-2
TGTGCCAGCGGACTTCGGACGGCGTCCTATGGCTACACCTTC	CASGLRTASYGYTF	.	TRBV12-3/TRBV12-4	.	TRBJ1-2
TGTGCCAGCAGCTTAGTTCGAGCGGGAGAGCAGTTCTTC	CASSLVRAGEQFF	many	TRBV7-8	TRBD2	TRBJ2-1
TGCAGTGCTACTAAACTACAGGGGGCGGGTCAGCCCCAGCATTTT	CSATKLQGAGQPQHF	many	TRBV20-1	TRBD1	TRBJ1-5
TGTGCCAGCACCCCGAGCACGGCGGGAAGCACAGATACGCAGTATTTT	CASTPSTAGSTDTQYF	many	TRBV7-9	.	TRBJ2-3
TGTGCCAGCAGCCCAGGCCATGGGGTCACGGCTTTCTTT	CASSPGHGVTAFF	.	TRBV7-2	.	TRBJ1-1
TGTGCCAGCAGGACAGGGTTTTCAGGCTACGAGCAGTACTTC	CASRTGFSGYEQYF	many	TRBV28	TRBD1	TRBJ2-7
TGTGCCAGCAGCTTAGATACGGGACGGAATTCACCCCTCCACTTT	CASSLDTGRNSPLHF	many	TRBV11-2	.	TRBJ1-6
TGTGCCAGCGGCTTGTCGGGTAACACCGGGGAGCTGTTTTTT	CASGLSGNTGELFF	few	TRBV7-9	.	TRBJ2-2
TGTGCCAGCAGCCGACTAGCGGGAGGACCGAACACCGGGGAGCTGTTTTTT	CASSRLAGGPNTGELFF	many	TRBV9	TRBD2	TRBJ2-2
TGCAGTGCTAGAGATCAGGGGTATGGCTACACCTTC	CSARDQGYGYTF	many	TRBV20-1	.	TRBJ1-2
TGTGCCACCAGCAGAGGATTGATTAGGGCAGGGAAATCCACAGATACGCAGTATTTT	CATSRGLIRAGKSTDTQYF	.	TRBV15	.	TRBJ2-3